One T cell receptor beta chain is described in this entry. This specimen belongs to a study of cytomegalovirus exposure and HLA in healthy donors. The PCR employed 60 Vbeta primers together with 13 Jbeta primers. Produced via immunoSEQ multiplex PCR; TCRdb's table is partial and in-frame only. This table holds about 68,000 clones, approximately 75% found once. The V gene lost 3 bases and the J gene lost 0 bases, with 9 bases spanning the gap. CDR3 length: 14 residues. Per the germline V gene, CDR1 is SGHRS and CDR2 is YFSETQ. Input material: PBMCs. V and J are TRBV5-1 and TRBJ1-1; a possible D gene is TRBD1 (6 bases). This clonotype originated in a human donor in good health. The CDR3 DNA reads TGCGCCAGCAGCTCCCAGGGGTTGAACACTGAAGCTTTCTTT. It yields the protein CASSSQGLNTEAFF.